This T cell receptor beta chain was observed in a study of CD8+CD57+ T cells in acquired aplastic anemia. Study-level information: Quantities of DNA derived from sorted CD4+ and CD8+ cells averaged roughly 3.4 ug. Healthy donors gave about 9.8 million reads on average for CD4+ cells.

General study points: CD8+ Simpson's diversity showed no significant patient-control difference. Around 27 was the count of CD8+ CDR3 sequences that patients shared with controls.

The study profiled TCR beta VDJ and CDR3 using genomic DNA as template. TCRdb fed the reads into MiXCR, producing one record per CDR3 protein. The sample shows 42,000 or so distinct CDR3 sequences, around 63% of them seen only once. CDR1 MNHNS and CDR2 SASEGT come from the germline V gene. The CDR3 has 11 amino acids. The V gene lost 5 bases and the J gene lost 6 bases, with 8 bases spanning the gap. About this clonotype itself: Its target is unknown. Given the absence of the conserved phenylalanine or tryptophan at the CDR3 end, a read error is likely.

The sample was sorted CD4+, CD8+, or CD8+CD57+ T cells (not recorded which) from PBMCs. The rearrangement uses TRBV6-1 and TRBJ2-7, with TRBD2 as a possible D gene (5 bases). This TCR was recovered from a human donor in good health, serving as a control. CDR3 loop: CASSLEGEQYL. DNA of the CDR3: TGTGCCAGCAGTCTAGAGGGCGAGCAGTACCTC.